The 23 T cell receptor beta chains below all came from one sample that was sequenced in a study of shared clonotypes between healthy human individuals. Clones were sequenced by immunoSEQ multiplex PCR, and TCRdb holds only the in-frame ones, with some missing. This table has about 2 million clones, about 95% appearing once. CD45RO-negative cells were positively selected for CCR7, leaving out terminally differentiated effector memory CD45RA+ cells. The sample consisted of naive CD8+ T cells sorted from blood. All receptors derive from a man aged 18 to 35 in good health.

The chain combines TRBV5-6 with TRBJ1-5; possible D gene TRBD1, 6 bases. Germline lookup yields CDR1 SGHDT and CDR2 YYEEEE. V shed 2 bases and J shed 3 bases, with 12 bases lying between them. The CDR3 sequence is 15 residues long. CDR3 region: CASSLGTLSNQPQHF. The CDR3 nucleotides are TGTGCCAGCAGCTTAGGGACACTCTCCAATCAGCCCCAGCATTTT.

The chain recombines TRBV7-8 with TRBJ2-1; 9 bases are shared with TRBD2. Trimming at V came to 4 bases and at J to 0 bases, leaving 4 bases not matched to a gene. The germline V gene encodes CDR1 SGHVS and CDR2 FQNEAQ. The CDR3 consists of 16 residues. The CDR3 DNA follows: TGTGCCAGCAGCTCCCTAGCGGGAAGCTCCTACAATGAGCAGTTCTTC. Translating it yields CASSSLAGSSYNEQFF.

The rearrangement joins TRBV27 to TRBJ1-1; 7 positions match TRBD1. Germline assignment: CDR1 MNHEY and CDR2 SMNVEV (reference sequence). CDR3 length equals 14 residues. Trimming cost V 3 bases and J 4 bases; bases outside gene matches: 5. CDR3 region: CASSLIGGITEAFF. As DNA, the CDR3 is TGTGCCAGCAGTTTGATAGGGGGCATCACTGAAGCTTTCTTT.

The count of this clone is one. The chain joins TRBV27 to TRBJ1-2, with D perhaps matching TRBD1 (5 bases). The CDR3 length is 13 residues. The V and J ends lost 5 bases and 6 bases respectively, with 13 bases between them. Per the germline V gene, CDR1 is MNHEY and CDR2 is SMNVEV (reference sequence). CDR3 residues: CASSTFPRDGYTF. In DNA form, the CDR3 reads TGTGCCAGCAGTACCTTCCCCAGGGATGGCTACACCTTC.

The V and J genes are TRBV7-8 and TRBJ2-3, with D tentatively TRBD1 or TRBD2 (5 bases each). Per germline, CDR1 SGHVS and CDR2 FQNEAQ. The CDR3 extends over 13 amino acids. With 6 bases removed from V and 9 bases from J, the gap between germline ends came to 16 bases. For the CDR3, the DNA is TGTGCCAGCAGTCCCGGGCCCGGGGCCACGCAGTATTTT. It is translated as CASSPGPGATQYF.

The chain uses TRBV13 and TRBJ2-1; 10 positions agree with TRBD1. CDR3 size: 15 residues. J gave up 5 bases and V 5 bases, and 6 bases lay outside the gene matches. Germline V lookup: CDR1 PRHDT, CDR2 FYEKMQ (reference sequence). CDR3 DNA sequence: TGTGCCAGCAGCCTCTTTGGGACAGGGGACAATGAGCAGTTCTTC. Amino acid sequence: CASSLFGTGDNEQFF.

V is TRBV27 and J is TRBJ2-3, with D tentatively TRBD1 (6 bases). V was pared by 5 bases and J by 0 bases, with 15 bases between. Germline CDR1 reads MNHEY; CDR2 reads SMNVEV (reference sequence). The CDR3 is made up of 16 amino acids. DNA for the CDR3: TGTGCCAGCAGTGTCCTACAGGGTCTTAGCACAGATACGCAGTATTTT. Its translation is CASSVLQGLSTDTQYF.

Concerning this clone itself: Other nucleotide sequences in the sample specify the same CDR3. The CDR3 loop is CASSFEGGTEAFF. The CDR3 DNA follows: TGCGCCAGCAGCTTTGAGGGAGGCACTGAAGCTTTCTTT. This chain joins TRBV5-1 and TRBJ1-1; D remains ambiguous. This CDR3 is built from 13 residues. Germline CDR1 is SGHRS and CDR2 is YFSETQ. V was cut by 2 bases and J by 4 bases, with 9 bases left in between.

The rearrangement uses TRBV27 and TRBJ1-3; D not certain. CDR3 size: 13 residues. V lost 8 bases and J 0 bases, leaving 8 bases between the germline ends. Germline CDR1 reads MNHEY; CDR2 reads SMNVEV (reference sequence). The CDR3: CASGVNSGNTIYF. CDR3 bases: TGTGCCAGCGGGGTAAACTCTGGAAACACCATATATTTT.

J is TRBJ2-1 and V is TRBV5-4; 7 positions agree with TRBD2. Germline values: CDR1 SGHNT, CDR2 YYREEE (reference sequence). Trimming removed 3 bases from V and 5 bases from J; junction bases left unmatched: 11. The CDR3 contains 16 residues. The CDR3 loop reads CASSYQAGLGDNEQFF. DNA for the CDR3: TGTGCCAGCAGCTACCAAGCGGGGTTAGGGGACAATGAGCAGTTCTTC.

The chain links TRBV27 to TRBJ2-7; 9 bases fit TRBD2. Germline lookup yields CDR1 MNHEY and CDR2 SMNVEV (reference sequence). CDR3 length: 15 amino acids. V shed 5 bases and J 5 bases; nucleotides not matched to a gene: 10. In DNA form, the CDR3 reads TGTGCCAGCAGTCTAGGACCCGGGACTAGCAACGAGCAGTACTTC. Translating it yields CASSLGPGTSNEQYF.

The V call is TRBV10-3, the J call TRBJ1-2; unclear D gene. Germline V gives CDR1 ENHRY, CDR2 SYGVKD. Trimming cost V 8 bases and J 2 bases, with 12 bases left between them. The CDR3 is made up of 13 amino acids. In DNA form, the CDR3 reads TGTGCCATCTCTCCGGGAGCCAACTATGGCTACACCTTC. Translation: CAISPGANYGYTF.

The count of this clone is one. The chain combines TRBV27 with TRBJ2-1, with TRBD2 matching over 9 bases. Per germline, CDR1 MNHEY and CDR2 SMNVEV (reference sequence). The CDR3 sequence is 13 residues long. V was clipped by 5 bases and J by 9 bases; unmatched bases: 5. The DNA for the CDR3 is TGTGCCAGCAGTATTTTGACTAGCGGTGAGCAGTTCTTC. It translates to CASSILTSGEQFF.

This clone was seen more than once but under ten times. This chain's CDR3 is CASSLGVGTGYTF. CDR3 nucleotide sequence: TGTGCCAGCAGCCTGGGAGTGGGAACGGGCTACACCTTC. The V and J genes are TRBV9 and TRBJ1-2; D call uncertain. Germline V gene sequence: CDR1 SGDLS, CDR2 YYNGEE. V lost 4 bases, J lost 8 bases, and 15 bases lay in between. This CDR3 comprises 13 residues.

The rearrangement uses TRBV6-1 and TRBJ1-5; tentatively, D is TRBD1 (5 bases). This CDR3 is built from 14 residues. Trimming left V 8 bases short and J 0 bases short, with 11 bases between. The germline V gene has CDR1 MNHNS and CDR2 SASEGT. The chain's CDR3 is CASWSRVSNQPQHF. DNA of the CDR3: TGTGCCAGCTGGAGCAGGGTTAGCAATCAGCCCCAGCATTTT.

This chain uses TRBV7-9 with TRBJ2-2; perhaps TRBD1 as D (7 bases). CDR1 and CDR2 (germline): SEHNR, FQNEAQ (reference sequence). This CDR3 has 16 residues. V was shortened by 3 bases and J by 6 bases, with 17 bases between the two germline ends. The CDR3 sequence is CASSFFQGGFAGELFF. CDR3 in DNA: TGTGCCAGCAGCTTCTTCCAGGGGGGATTCGCCGGGGAGCTGTTTTTT.

The chain is built from TRBV19 and TRBJ2-1; 7 bases line up with TRBD2. The length of the CDR3 is 16 residues. V shed 3 bases and J 7 bases; nucleotides not matched to a gene: 12. The germline gives CDR1 LNHDA, CDR2 SQIVND (reference sequence). The CDR3 bases are TGTGCCAGTAGTATGAGGGGAGAGGGGAGGGAAAATGAGCAGTTCTTC. This sequence encodes CASSMRGEGRENEQFF.

The chain carries TRBV27 and TRBJ1-3; D not certain. V shed 2 bases and J shed 0 bases, with 5 bases lying between them. The germline V gene has CDR1 MNHEY and CDR2 SMNVEV (reference sequence). CDR3 size: 14 residues. CDR3 DNA sequence: TGTGCCAGCAGTTTAACCCTCTCTGGAAACACCATATATTTT. Translated: CASSLTLSGNTIYF.

This chain links TRBV28 with TRBJ2-7; D is perhaps TRBD2 (5 bases). The germline V gene encodes CDR1 MDHEN and CDR2 SYDVKM. The V end lost 6 bases, the J end lost 5 bases, and 26 bases lay between the germline ends. CDR3 length: 17 residues. The CDR3 reads CASSFPRRGSNPHEQYF. Here the CDR3 DNA reads TGTGCCAGCAGCTTTCCCCGAAGAGGGTCTAATCCCCACGAGCAGTACTTC. Full variable domain (outside the CDR3, taken from reference TRBV28 and TRBJ2-7): DVKVTQSSRYLVKRTGEKVFLECVQDMDHENMFWYRQDPGLGLRLIYFSYDVKMKEKGDIPEGYSVSREKKERFSLILESASTNQTSMYLCASSFPRRGSNPHEQYFGPGTRLTVT.

The chain has TRBV7-9 and TRBJ2-3; D remains ambiguous. V lost 1 base, J lost 3 bases, and 14 bases lay in between. Per the germline V gene, CDR1 is SEHNR and CDR2 is FQNEAQ (reference sequence). The CDR3 consists of 16 residues. In DNA form, the CDR3 reads TGTGCCAGCAGCTTAGGGGAAAGGATGGGGACAGATACGCAGTATTTT. Its translation is CASSLGERMGTDTQYF.

The V gene is TRBV14, the J gene TRBJ2-1, with 10 bases that match TRBD2. V was pared by 0 bases and J by 4 bases, with 3 bases of the junction left unmatched. The germline CDR1 and CDR2 sequences are SGHDN and FVKESK. This CDR3 spans 16 amino acids. The CDR3 DNA sequence: TGTGCCAGCAGCCAAGATCAGGGACTAGCGTACAATGAGCAGTTCTTC. It specifies CASSQDQGLAYNEQFF.

The CDR3 DNA reads TGCGCCAGCAGCCAAGATGGTGGAGGGACCTACGAGCAGTACTTC. It encodes CASSQDGGGTYEQYF. The rearrangement links TRBV4-1 to TRBJ2-7; D might be TRBD2 (6 bases). CDR1 and CDR2 from the germline V gene are MGHRA and YSYEKL. This CDR3 contains 15 residues. Trimming removed 0 bases from V and 2 bases from J, with 11 bases in between.

The CDR3 here is CASAPGSGNNEQFF. CDR3 DNA: TGTGCCAGCGCCCCGGGATCCGGGAATAATGAGCAGTTCTTC. The gene calls are TRBV9 and TRBJ2-1; D perhaps matches TRBD2 (5 bases). V was shortened by 7 bases and J by 7 bases, with 18 bases between the two germline ends. Germline CDR1 is SGDLS and CDR2 is YYNGEE. The CDR3 extends over 14 amino acids.